This T cell receptor beta chain was captured by sequencing in a study of OX40 agonist ivuxolimab in advanced cancers. Study summary: Every 2 weeks, ivuxolimab was infused into the patients intravenously at between 0.01 and 10 mg/kg. Whole-study findings and limits: CD8+ T cells (on average) carried more expanded clones than CD4+ T cells. Patients with a partial response at 0.1-3.0 mg/kg had among the lowest clonal expansion.

In regard to this clone: Antigen unknown.

This CDR3 is 14 amino acids long. V gave up 0 bases and J gave up 6 bases; unmatched junction bases: 2. Germline CDR1 is LGHNA and CDR2 is YSLEER. Enrollment shut out patients with autoimmune disease history or systemic immunosuppression. Produced via immunoSEQ multiplex PCR; TCRdb's table is partial and in-frame only. The sample includes 80,000 or so clones, about 92% of them seen just once. The clonotype comes from an adult with an advanced solid tumor such as melanoma, head and neck, liver or kidney cancer. The starting material was CD4+ or CD8+ T cells sorted from blood, obtained in a trial of the OX40 agonist ivuxolimab. The chain combines TRBV4-3 with TRBJ1-1; 9 nucleotides agree with TRBD1. CDR3 loop: CASSQERQGAEAFF. The CDR3 region has the DNA TGCGCCAGCAGCCAAGAGAGACAGGGGGCTGAAGCTTTCTTT.